A single sample is the source of the 22 T cell receptor beta chains below, sequenced in a study of cytomegalovirus exposure and HLA in healthy donors. PCR employed 60 Vbeta and 13 Jbeta primers. Measured with immunoSEQ multiplex PCR; TCRdb has only the in-frame clones, and not every one. The sample includes about 200,000 clones, 85% of them seen just once. Sequencing was done on a sample of PBMCs. The receptors come from a woman aged 50 to 60 in good health and CMV-seronegative.

This clone was detected a few times. The V and J genes are TRBV11-2 and TRBJ2-2; D is possibly TRBD1 (5 bases). Germline CDR1 and CDR2: SGHAT and FQNNGV. This CDR3 is built from 14 residues. Between the trimmed V and J ends, which lost 5 bases and 6 bases, there was a span of 13 bases. The CDR3 reads CASSPQVDPGELFF. DNA for the CDR3: TGTGCCAGCAGCCCACAGGTGGACCCCGGGGAGCTGTTTTTT.

V gene TRBV5-6 combines with J gene TRBJ2-7; D possibly corresponds to TRBD1 (7 bases). Germline V lookup: CDR1 SGHDT, CDR2 YYEEEE. The CDR3 extends over 16 amino acids. Trimming pared 4 bases from V and 3 bases from J, leaving 20 bases between. In DNA, the CDR3 is TGTGCCAGCAGCCCTGGCCTCCAGGGGGGCTTCTACGAGCAGTACTTC. Amino acids: CASSPGLQGGFYEQYF.

The V call is TRBV29-1, the J call TRBJ2-7; possibly TRBD1 for D (6 bases). Per the germline V gene, CDR1 is SQVTM and CDR2 is ANQGSEA. The CDR3 covers 12 residues. V gave up 7 bases and J gave up 7 bases, with 17 bases separating them. The CDR3 spells CSGGGPRGEQYF. The CDR3 DNA sequence: TGCAGCGGCGGTGGGCCTAGGGGGGAGCAGTACTTC.

The chain joins TRBV7-3 to TRBJ2-7; D is perhaps TRBD2 (6 bases). The CDR3 has 14 amino acids. V was clipped by 0 bases and J by 2 bases, with 8 bases between them. Germline CDR1 and CDR2: SGHTA and FQGTGA. The CDR3 DNA is TGTGCCAGCAGCTTAACTCCGGGGGCCTACGAGCAGTACTTC. Protein product: CASSLTPGAYEQYF.

The rearrangement joins TRBV28 to TRBJ1-5, with 9 bases aligning to TRBD1. This CDR3 region has 15 residues. V was clipped by 4 bases and J by 6 bases; unmatched bases: 7. In germline, CDR1 is MDHEN, CDR2 SYDVKM. As DNA, the CDR3 is TGTGCCAGCAGTTCCAGGACAGGGGTTATTCAGCCCCAGCATTTT. Residues: CASSSRTGVIQPQHF.

The rearrangement uses TRBV25-1 and TRBJ1-1; 7 bases agree with TRBD1. CDR3 size: 16 residues. J gave up 9 bases and V 1 base, and 14 bases lay outside the gene matches. From germline, CDR1 is MGHDK and CDR2 SYGVNS. The CDR3 loop is CASSELGRAGGRKAFF. CDR3 DNA: TGTGCCAGCAGTGAATTAGGTCGGGCAGGGGGACGGAAAGCTTTCTTT.

The rearrangement uses TRBV6-1 and TRBJ2-7; D not certain. V was clipped by 0 bases and J by 4 bases, with 16 bases between them. Germline assignment: CDR1 MNHNS and CDR2 SASEGT. The CDR3 runs to 16 residues. The CDR3 protein is CASSEASRSPPYEQYF. The CDR3 nucleotides are TGTGCCAGCAGTGAAGCAAGCCGATCCCCCCCATACGAGCAGTACTTC.

This chain connects TRBV7-9 to TRBJ2-1, with TRBD2 matching over 12 bases. V gave up 5 bases and J gave up 9 bases; unmatched junction bases: 17. Germline values: CDR1 SEHNR, CDR2 FQNEAQ (reference sequence). The CDR3 contains 18 residues. This chain's CDR3 is CASSGRYEDLAGGLEQFF. The CDR3 region has the DNA TGTGCCAGCAGCGGGCGTTATGAAGATCTAGCGGGAGGGCTTGAGCAGTTCTTC.

This clone appeared once. The chain combines TRBV27 with TRBJ1-2, with TRBD1 matching 7 bases. CDR3 length: 14 residues. Germline CDR1 and CDR2: MNHEY and SMNVEV (reference sequence). V was clipped by 2 bases and J by 2 bases; unmatched bases: 2. The CDR3 DNA reads TGTGCCAGCAGTTTAGGGACAGCGAACTATGGCTACACCTTC. This sequence encodes CASSLGTANYGYTF.

The chain couples TRBV7-9 to TRBJ2-1, with D perhaps TRBD1 (6 bases). CDR1 SEHNR and CDR2 FQNEAQ come from the germline V gene (reference sequence). This CDR3 comprises 13 residues. V lost 2 bases and J 8 bases, leaving 10 bases between the germline ends. CDR3: CASSLSRGDEQFF. CDR3 nucleotide sequence: TGTGCCAGCAGCTTATCCAGGGGCGATGAGCAGTTCTTC.

The chain recombines TRBV30 with TRBJ2-7; tentative D call: TRBD1 (5 bases). The germline V gene has CDR1 GTSNPN and CDR2 SVGIG (reference sequence). The CDR3 covers 13 residues. The ends were cut back, 2 bases at V and 2 bases at J, with 10 bases in the middle. CDR3 nucleotide sequence: TGTGCCTGGAGTCTTACAGGAACCTACGAGCAGTACTTC. It yields the protein CAWSLTGTYEQYF. Full variable domain (rest looked up from reference TRBV30 and TRBJ2-7): SQTIHQWPATLVQPVGSPLSLECTVEGTSNPNLYWYRQAAGRGLQLLFYSVGIGQISSEVPQNLSASRPQDRQFILSSKKLLLSDSGFYLCAWSLTGTYEQYFGPGTRLTVT.

The chain uses TRBV7-9 and TRBJ1-1; D gene uncertain. This CDR3 is 13 amino acids long. The germline CDR1 and CDR2 sequences are SEHNR and FQNEAQ (reference sequence). Deletions cut 1 base from V and 5 bases from J, with 8 bases between. CDR3 amino acids: CASSLGQTTEAFF. The CDR3 coding sequence is TGTGCCAGCAGCTTAGGTCAGACAACTGAAGCTTTCTTT.

The CDR3 region has the DNA TGTGCCAGCAGTTACAGACAGAGCTCCTACGAGCAGTACTTC. Translation gives CASSYRQSSYEQYF. The chain joins TRBV6-5 to TRBJ2-7, with D possibly being TRBD1 (5 bases). Per the germline V gene, CDR1 is MNHEY and CDR2 is SVGAGI. V lost 2 bases to trimming and J lost 0 bases, with 8 bases between them. CDR3 length: 14 residues.

The chain uses TRBV30 and TRBJ1-1, with 8 bases aligning to TRBD1. The CDR3 runs to 13 residues. V trimming: 3 bases; J trimming: 9 bases; junction bases outside the gene matches: 9. Germline CDR1 GTSNPN, CDR2 SVGIG (reference sequence). DNA of the CDR3: TGTGCCTGGAGCCCCATGGGGGACAGGAAAGCTTTCTTT. Translation gives CAWSPMGDRKAFF.

The chain is built from TRBV7-9 and TRBJ2-7; 9 bases map to TRBD2. V dropped 6 bases and J dropped 4; count of bases not matched to a gene: 7. Germline V lookup: CDR1 SEHNR, CDR2 FQNEAQ (reference sequence). The CDR3 is made up of 14 amino acids. CDR3 protein: CASSPGTSRYEQYF. DNA for the CDR3: TGTGCCAGCAGTCCCGGGACTAGCCGTTACGAGCAGTACTTC. The full variable domain, its missing parts supplied by reference TRBV7-9 and TRBJ2-7, is DTGVSQNPRHKITKRGQNVTFRCDPISEHNRLYWYRQTLGQGPEFLTYFQNEAQLEKSRLLSDRFSAERPKGSFSTLEIQRTEQGDSAMYLCASSPGTSRYEQYFGPGTRLTVT.

This chain connects TRBV10-1 to TRBJ1-4; D may be TRBD1 (6 bases). The V gene lost 8 bases and the J gene lost 8 bases, with 18 bases spanning the gap. Germline V lookup: CDR1 WNHNN, CDR2 SYGVQD (reference sequence). The CDR3 spans 14 residues. CDR3 protein: CASVTGRSREKLFF. In nucleotides, the CDR3 is TGCGCCAGCGTTACAGGGCGGTCGCGGGAAAAACTGTTTTTT.

The chain recombines TRBV11-2 with TRBJ2-4, with 8 bases fitting TRBD2. The germline CDR1 and CDR2 sequences are SGHAT and FQNNGV. CDR3 length equals 12 residues. V trimming: 5 bases; J trimming: 14 bases; junction bases outside the gene matches: 8. This CDR3 is CASSPPGGKEYF. In DNA form, the CDR3 reads TGTGCCAGCAGCCCGCCGGGGGGGAAGGAGTACTTC.

The chain combines TRBV5-1 with TRBJ2-1; no clear D gene. Germline CDR1 reads SGHRS; CDR2 reads YFSETQ. The CDR3 spans 11 residues. V lost 0 bases and J 8 bases, leaving 3 bases between the germline ends. Written as DNA, the CDR3 is TGCGCCAGCAGCTTGGCTTATGAGCAGTTCTTC. Amino acids: CASSLAYEQFF.

CDR3 region: CASSLPQRGTSPGEQFF. CDR3 nucleotide sequence: TGTGCCAGCAGCTTACCACAGCGGGGAACATCTCCCGGTGAGCAGTTCTTC. The V call is TRBV7-9, the J call TRBJ2-1; 7 nucleotides match TRBD2. Looked up from germline, CDR1 is SEHNR and CDR2 is FQNEAQ (reference sequence). Losses at the gene ends were 2 bases for V and 9 bases for J; bases not matched to a gene: 16. The CDR3 runs to 17 residues.

The chain uses TRBV30 and TRBJ2-3, with 14 bases lining up with TRBD2. Germline CDR1 is GTSNPN and CDR2 is SVGIG (reference sequence). The CDR3 sequence is 17 residues long. V lost 3 bases to trimming and J lost 5 bases; unmatched junction nucleotides: 10. The CDR3 DNA follows: TGTGCCTGGAGAGGGAGAGGACTAGCGGGAGGAGTAGATACGCAGTATTTT. Translated, it gives CAWRGRGLAGGVDTQYF.

The chain combines TRBV6-4 with TRBJ2-3; 11 positions match TRBD2. Germline loops: CDR1 MRHNA, CDR2 SNTAGT. The CDR3 loop spans 16 amino acids. The J segment lost 0 bases and the V segment lost 3 bases, leaving 2 bases of the junction unmatched. DNA of the CDR3: TGTGCCAGCAGTGATCGGACTAGCGGGAGCACAGATACGCAGTATTTT. This encodes CASSDRTSGSTDTQYF.

V gene TRBV28 combines with J gene TRBJ1-5; no reliable D call. Deletions cut 4 bases from V and 11 bases from J, with 12 bases between. The germline gives CDR1 MDHEN, CDR2 SYDVKM. The CDR3 runs to 12 residues. This chain's CDR3 is CASSSLLTAQHF. The CDR3 DNA reads TGTGCCAGCAGTTCCCTCCTAACCGCCCAGCATTTT.